This T cell receptor (beta chain) was identified during a study of cytomegalovirus exposure and HLA in healthy donors. Looking at the study overall: Among about 380 genotyped donors, about 83% fell in the Caucasian-associated ancestry cluster.

The PCR was carried out with 60 Vbeta primers and 13 Jbeta primers. The method was immunoSEQ multiplex PCR; TCRdb's version includes in-frame clones alone and lacks a portion of them. In total, the table holds 96,000 or so clones. Germline V lookup: CDR1 SGDLS, CDR2 YYNGEE. The CDR3 covers 16 residues. V was pared by 1 base and J by 2 bases, with 13 bases between. The specimen was PBMCs. This chain uses TRBV9 with TRBJ1-5, with a weak D call TRBD1 (5 bases). The source of this sequence is a woman between 25 and 40 years old in good health and CMV-seronegative. The CDR3 DNA is TGTGCCAGCAGCGTACCTCGCAGGGAGGGCAATCAGCCCCAGCATTTT. It codes for CASSVPRREGNQPQHF. The variable domain in full, completed from reference TRBV9 and TRBJ1-5, reads DSGVTQTPKHLITATGQRVTLRCSPRSGDLSVYWYQQSLDQGLQFLIQYYNGEERAKGNILERFSAQQFPDLHSELNLSSLELGDSALYFCASSVPRREGNQPQHFGDGTRLSIL.